These T cell receptor beta chains were read from a single sample in a study of OX40 agonist ivuxolimab in advanced cancers. Generated by immunoSEQ multiplex PCR, the TCRdb table keeps only in-frame clones and is missing some. Altogether about 67,000 clones are present, over 80% being singletons, with the ten largest covering 0.3% to 0.35%. The material was CD4+ or CD8+ T cells sorted from blood, obtained in a trial of the OX40 agonist ivuxolimab. These receptors all come from an adult with an advanced solid tumor such as melanoma, head and neck, liver or kidney cancer. Both conserved end residues are part of each CDR3. D genes are given only for firm matches. Some rows mark clone size as missing; the rest say once, few, many or name a class of expanded clone.

few	TRBJ2-3	TRBV5-1	TRBD2	CASSLGTSGRGDTQYF	TGCGCCAGCAGCTTGGGGACTAGCGGGAGAGGAGATACGCAGTATTTT
.	TRBJ1-5	TRBV18	TRBD1	CASSRDRGRDQPQHF	TGTGCCAGCTCCCGGGACAGGGGGCGAGATCAGCCCCAGCATTTT
.	TRBJ2-7	TRBV14	.	CASSQEFKGIYEQYF	TGTGCCAGCAGCCAAGAGTTTAAGGGAATCTACGAGCAGTACTTC
once	TRBJ2-1	TRBV5-4	TRBD2	CASSRRTSGAAYNEQFF	TGTGCCAGCAGCCGGAGGACTAGCGGGGCGGCGTACAATGAGCAGTTCTTC
.	TRBJ1-1	TRBV5-1	.	CASSLERTLNTEAFF	TGCGCCAGCAGCTTGGAGCGCACCCTTAACACTGAAGCTTTCTTT
.	TRBJ2-1	TRBV6-5	.	CASSYSGPPNEQFF	TGTGCCAGCAGTTACTCTGGGCCGCCCAATGAGCAGTTCTTC
.	TRBJ2-7	TRBV11-2	.	CASSLVRDYEQYF	TGTGCCAGCAGCTTAGTCAGAGACTACGAGCAGTACTTC
.	TRBJ2-3	TRBV20-1	.	CSHQLTDTQYF	TGCAGCCACCAACTCACAGATACGCAGTATTTT
.	TRBJ2-7	TRBV18	TRBD2	CASSPTRTSGSSYEQYF	TGTGCCAGCTCACCGACCCGGACTAGCGGGAGCTCCTACGAGCAGTACTTC
.	TRBJ2-4	TRBV15	.	CATSREGDKNIQYF	TGTGCCACCAGCAGAGAAGGGGACAAAAACATTCAGTACTTC
.	TRBJ1-1	TRBV29-1	.	CSARVWNTEAFF	TGCAGCGCCAGAGTGTGGAACACTGAAGCTTTCTTT
.	TRBJ2-7	TRBV28	TRBD2	CASNTHASGSVDEQYF	TGTGCCAGCAATACCCATGCAAGCGGGAGTGTGGACGAGCAGTACTTC
.	TRBJ1-5	TRBV2	TRBD1	CASSMDRAGNQPQHF	TGTGCCAGCAGTATGGACAGGGCTGGGAATCAGCCCCAGCATTTT
.	TRBJ2-6	TRBV10-2	.	CASRDTGANVLTF	TGCGCCAGCCGAGATACTGGGGCCAACGTCCTGACTTTC
.	TRBJ2-2	TRBV5-1	.	CASSLGQGWTGELFF	TGCGCCAGCAGCTTGGGGCAGGGTTGGACCGGGGAGCTGTTTTTT
.	TRBJ2-7	TRBV6-5	TRBD1	CASSPGQGYTYEQYF	TGTGCCAGCAGCCCCGGACAGGGGTACACCTACGAGCAGTACTTC
.	TRBJ1-2	TRBV5-1	TRBD1	CASSPRPGQGAQDYGYTF	TGCGCCAGCAGCCCCCGTCCGGGACAGGGGGCGCAAGACTATGGCTACACCTTC
.	TRBJ2-3	TRBV11-2	TRBD2	CASSLAGLAGGGDTQYF	TGTGCCAGCAGCTTAGCAGGACTAGCGGGAGGCGGAGATACGCAGTATTTT